The 14 T cell receptor beta chains listed next were all sequenced from one sample in a study of shared clonotypes between healthy human individuals. The data were produced by immunoSEQ multiplex PCR, yet TCRdb's version contains in-frame clones alone and is incomplete. The table shows about 2.4 million clones, with 80% to 95% occurring only once. Source material: naive CD4+ T cells from PBMCs. This sample's subset: CD45RA+ positively selected. These TCRs come from a man aged 18 to 29 in good health. Some clones in this sample may be carry-over from other donors' samples.

The V and J genes are TRBV11-3 and TRBJ1-3, with D perhaps TRBD1 (6 bases). CDR3 length equals 15 residues. The germline V gene encodes CDR1 SGHNT and CDR2 YENEEA. The germline V and J ends were trimmed by 2 bases and 0 bases, with 8 bases remaining between them. The DNA of the CDR3 is TGTGCCAGCAGCTTAAACAGGGACTCTGGAAACACCATATATTTT. Its protein is CASSLNRDSGNTIYF.

The rearrangement links TRBV5-4 to TRBJ2-3; tentatively, D is TRBD1 (6 bases). Germline CDR1 and CDR2: SGHNT and YYREEE (reference sequence). The CDR3 sequence is 15 residues long. Between the trimmed V and J ends, which lost 4 bases and 2 bases, there was a span of 14 bases. The CDR3 sequence is CASSIYRAYTDTQYF. Written as DNA, the CDR3 is TGTGCCAGCAGCATATACAGGGCTTACACAGATACGCAGTATTTT.

V and J are TRBV6-5 and TRBJ2-7; TRBD2 aligns across 7 bases. V dropped 0 bases and J dropped 2; count of bases not matched to a gene: 4. The CDR3 totals 15 residues. Germline CDR1 reads MNHEY; CDR2 reads SVGAGI. CDR3 nucleotide sequence: TGTGCCAGCAGTTACTCTAGCGGGCGAGCCTACGAGCAGTACTTC. Its translation: CASSYSSGRAYEQYF.

Of note for this clone: Other DNA sequences within the sample encode an identical CDR3. This chain uses TRBV5-5 with TRBJ1-1; D is ambiguous. Germline lookup yields CDR1 SGHKS and CDR2 YYEKEE (reference sequence). The CDR3 has 13 amino acids. Trimming took 0 bases from V and 4 from J, leaving 7 bases between them. CDR3 amino acids: CASSLGPSTEAFF. CDR3 DNA: TGTGCCAGCAGCTTGGGACCGAGCACTGAAGCTTTCTTT. Full variable domain (outside the CDR3, taken from reference TRBV5-5 and TRBJ1-1): DAGVTQSPTHLIKTRGQQVTLRCSPISGHKSVSWYQQVLGQGPQFIFQYYEKEERGRGNFPDRFSARQFPNYSSELNVNALLLGDSALYLCASSLGPSTEAFFGQGTRLTVV.

This clone was counted a few times. V and J are TRBV30 and TRBJ1-5, with TRBD1 matching over 9 bases. Trimming cost V 2 bases and J 7 bases; bases outside gene matches: 6. Germline CDR1 is GTSNPN and CDR2 is SVGIG (reference sequence). The length of the CDR3 is 14 residues. The CDR3 loop is CAWSPLTGGQPQHF. CDR3 DNA sequence: TGTGCCTGGAGTCCCCTTACAGGGGGCCAGCCCCAGCATTTT.

The chain couples TRBV20-1 to TRBJ1-4, with D maybe TRBD1 (5 bases). The CDR3 contains 11 residues. Germline CDR1 reads DFQATT; CDR2 reads SNEGSKA (reference sequence). Trimming left V 2 bases short and J 12 bases short, with 10 bases between. Here the CDR3 reads CSARQGSELFF. The CDR3 coding sequence is TGCAGTGCTAGACAGGGCTCGGAACTGTTTTTT.

This chain's CDR3 is CASSLAGPDEQYF. The CDR3 DNA sequence: TGTGCCAGCAGCTTGGCCGGGCCTGACGAGCAGTACTTC. V and J are TRBV5-4 and TRBJ2-7; D remains ambiguous. V was cut by 0 bases and J by 5 bases, with 9 bases left in between. CDR1 and CDR2 from the germline V gene are SGHNT and YYREEE (reference sequence). The CDR3 is made up of 13 amino acids.

This sequence joins TRBV29-1 and TRBJ2-5; D is perhaps TRBD1 (6 bases). The CDR3 has 12 residues. Trimming removed 7 bases from V and 0 bases from J, with 9 bases in between. The V gene's germline CDR1 is SQVTM and CDR2 ANQGSEA. CDR3 bases: TGCAGCGACGGGACAAACCAAGAGACCCAGTACTTC. It translates to CSDGTNQETQYF.

J is TRBJ2-5 and V is TRBV28, with 7 bases identical to TRBD1. The CDR3 has 18 amino acids. Losses at the gene ends were 3 bases for V and 3 bases for J; bases not matched to a gene: 16. Germline-derived CDR1 and CDR2 are MDHEN and SYDVKM. The CDR3 reads CASSFSSRGRGYKETQYF. Here the CDR3 DNA reads TGTGCCAGCAGTTTTTCGTCCCGGGGCAGGGGGTACAAAGAGACCCAGTACTTC.

The J gene is TRBJ2-5, the V gene TRBV6-1; 10 bases align to TRBD1. The J call may be in error: the DNA end matches TRBJ2-7 better. The V gene's germline CDR1 is MNHNS and CDR2 SASEGT. The CDR3 totals 13 residues. The chain's CDR3 is CASWTGGDHEQYF. CDR3 bases: TGTGCCAGCTGGACAGGGGGAGACCACGAGCAGTACTTC.

The chain links TRBV4-2 to TRBJ2-5, with a possible D match to TRBD1 (5 bases). This CDR3 spans 15 amino acids. Trimming took off 4 bases at V and 2 bases at J, with 14 bases between the two ends. The germline gives CDR1 LGHNA, CDR2 YNFKEQ. CDR3 in amino acids: CASSRRVGDQETQYF. The CDR3 nucleotides are TGTGCCAGCAGCCGGAGAGTAGGGGATCAAGAGACCCAGTACTTC.

This clone came up once. Other DNA sequences in this sample translate to the same CDR3. This chain joins TRBV6-1 and TRBJ1-6; no clear D gene. The V end lost 0 bases, the J end lost 9 bases, and 9 bases lay between the germline ends. Germline CDR1 MNHNS, CDR2 SASEGT. The CDR3 is 14 amino acids. This CDR3 is CASSEAGGGSPLHF. Here the CDR3 DNA reads TGTGCCAGCAGTGAAGCAGGAGGCGGTTCACCCCTCCACTTT.

The genes are TRBV18 and TRBJ2-7; D call uncertain. Deletions cut 2 bases from V and 7 bases from J, with 12 bases between. From germline, CDR1 is KGHSH and CDR2 LQKENI. The CDR3 runs to 13 residues. Here the CDR3 reads CASSPGRSLEQYF. For the CDR3, the DNA is TGTGCCAGCTCACCAGGCAGGAGCTTAGAGCAGTACTTC. Looking up the rest from reference TRBV18 and TRBJ2-7 gives the full variable domain: NAGVMQNPRHLVRRRGQEARLRCSPMKGHSHVYWYRQLPEEGLKFMVYLQKENIIDESGMPKERFSAEFPKEGPSILRIQQVVRGDSAAYFCASSPGRSLEQYFGPGTRLTVT.

This sequence joins TRBV29-1 and TRBJ2-1; TRBD2 might be the D (5 bases). The ends were cut back, 2 bases at V and 5 bases at J, with 10 bases in the middle. Germline values: CDR1 SQVTM, CDR2 ANQGSEA. There are 13 residues in the CDR3. This CDR3 reads CSVESGVNNEQFF. The CDR3 DNA reads as TGCAGCGTTGAATCCGGGGTGAACAATGAGCAGTTCTTC.